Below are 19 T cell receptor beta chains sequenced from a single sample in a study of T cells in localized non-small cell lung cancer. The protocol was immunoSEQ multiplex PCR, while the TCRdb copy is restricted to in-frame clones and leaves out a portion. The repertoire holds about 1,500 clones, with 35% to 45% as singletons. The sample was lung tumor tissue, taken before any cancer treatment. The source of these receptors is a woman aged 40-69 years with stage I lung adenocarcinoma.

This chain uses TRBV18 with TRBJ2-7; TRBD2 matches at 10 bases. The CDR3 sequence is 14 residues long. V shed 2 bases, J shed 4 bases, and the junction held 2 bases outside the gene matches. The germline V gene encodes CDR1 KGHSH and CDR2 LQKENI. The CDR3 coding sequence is TGTGCCAGCTCACCAGGGACTAGCGTGTACGAGCAGTACTTC. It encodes CASSPGTSVYEQYF. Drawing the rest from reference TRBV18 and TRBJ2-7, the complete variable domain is NAGVMQNPRHLVRRRGQEARLRCSPMKGHSHVYWYRQLPEEGLKFMVYLQKENIIDESGMPKERFSAEFPKEGPSILRIQQVVRGDSAAYFCASSPGTSVYEQYFGPGTRLTVT.

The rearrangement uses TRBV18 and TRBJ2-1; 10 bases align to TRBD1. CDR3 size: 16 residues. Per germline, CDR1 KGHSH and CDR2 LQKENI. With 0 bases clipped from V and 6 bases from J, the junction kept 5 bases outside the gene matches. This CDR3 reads CASSPPWGQGTNEQFF. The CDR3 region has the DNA TGTGCCAGCTCACCACCGTGGGGACAGGGGACCAATGAGCAGTTCTTC.

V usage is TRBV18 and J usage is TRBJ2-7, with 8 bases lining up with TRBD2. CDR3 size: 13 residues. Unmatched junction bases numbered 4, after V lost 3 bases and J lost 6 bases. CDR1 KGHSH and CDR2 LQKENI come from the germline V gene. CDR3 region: CASSPGTRFEQYF. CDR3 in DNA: TGTGCCAGCTCACCCGGGACTAGGTTCGAGCAGTACTTC.

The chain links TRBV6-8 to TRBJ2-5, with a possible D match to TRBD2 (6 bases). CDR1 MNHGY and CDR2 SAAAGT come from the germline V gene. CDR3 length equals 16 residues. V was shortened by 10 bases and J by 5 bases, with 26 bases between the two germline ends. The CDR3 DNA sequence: TGTGCCATCAGAGCAGCTGGGACTTCCGGTGGGGAGACCCAGTACTTC. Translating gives CAIRAAGTSGGETQYF.

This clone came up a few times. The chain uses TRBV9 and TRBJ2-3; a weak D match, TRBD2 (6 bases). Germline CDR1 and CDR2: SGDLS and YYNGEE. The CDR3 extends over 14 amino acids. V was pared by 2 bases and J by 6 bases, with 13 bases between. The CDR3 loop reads CASSVGLSGDTQYF. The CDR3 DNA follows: TGTGCCAGCAGCGTGGGACTCTCAGGGGATACGCAGTATTTT.

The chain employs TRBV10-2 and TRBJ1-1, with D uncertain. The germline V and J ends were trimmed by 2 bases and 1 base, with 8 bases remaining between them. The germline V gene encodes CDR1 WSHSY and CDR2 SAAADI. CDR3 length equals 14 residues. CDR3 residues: CASSEGYGNTEAFF. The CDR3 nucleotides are TGCGCCAGCAGTGAGGGGTATGGGAACACTGAAGCTTTCTTT.

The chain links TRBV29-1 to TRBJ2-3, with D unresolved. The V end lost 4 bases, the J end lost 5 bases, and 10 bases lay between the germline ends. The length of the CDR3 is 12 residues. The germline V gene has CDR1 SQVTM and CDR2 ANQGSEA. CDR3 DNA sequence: TGCAGCGTTGGGCAGGCGGTAGATACGCAGTATTTT. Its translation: CSVGQAVDTQYF.

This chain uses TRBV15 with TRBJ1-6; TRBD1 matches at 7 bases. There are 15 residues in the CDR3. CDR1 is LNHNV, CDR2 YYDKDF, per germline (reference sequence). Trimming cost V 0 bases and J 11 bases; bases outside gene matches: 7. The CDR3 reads CATSRETGFVPPLHF. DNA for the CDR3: TGTGCCACCAGCAGAGAGACAGGGTTTGTTCCACCCCTCCACTTT.

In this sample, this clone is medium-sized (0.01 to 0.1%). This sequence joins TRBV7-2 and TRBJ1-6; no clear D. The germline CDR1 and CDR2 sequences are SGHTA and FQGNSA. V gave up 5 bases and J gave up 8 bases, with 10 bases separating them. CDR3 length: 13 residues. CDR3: CASSPNKHSPLHF. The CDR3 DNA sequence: TGTGCCAGCAGCCCAAACAAACATTCACCCCTCCACTTT.

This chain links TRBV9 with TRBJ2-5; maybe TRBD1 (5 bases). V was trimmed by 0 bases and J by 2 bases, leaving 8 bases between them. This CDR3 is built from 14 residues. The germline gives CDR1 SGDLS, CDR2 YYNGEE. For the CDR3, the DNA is TGTGCCAGCAGCGTAGACAGGACGCAAGAGACCCAGTACTTC. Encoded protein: CASSVDRTQETQYF.

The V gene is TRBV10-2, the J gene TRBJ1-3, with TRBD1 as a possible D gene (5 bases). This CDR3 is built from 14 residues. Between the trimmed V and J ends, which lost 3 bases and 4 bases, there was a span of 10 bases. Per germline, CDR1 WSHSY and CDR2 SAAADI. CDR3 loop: CASSDGGNGNTIYF. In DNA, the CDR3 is TGCGCCAGCAGTGACGGGGGTAACGGAAACACCATATATTTT.

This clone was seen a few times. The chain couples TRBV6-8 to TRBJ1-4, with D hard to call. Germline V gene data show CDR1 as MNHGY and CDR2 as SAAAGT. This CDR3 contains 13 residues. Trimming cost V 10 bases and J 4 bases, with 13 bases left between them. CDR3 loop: CAITPGVNEKLFF. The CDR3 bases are TGTGCCATCACTCCGGGAGTTAATGAAAAACTGTTTTTT.

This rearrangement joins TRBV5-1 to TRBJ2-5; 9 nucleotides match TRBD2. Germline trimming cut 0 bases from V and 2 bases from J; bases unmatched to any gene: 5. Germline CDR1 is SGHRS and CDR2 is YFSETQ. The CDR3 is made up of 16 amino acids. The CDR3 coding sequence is TGCGCCAGCAGCTTGGCAGAGCGGGGGGCTCAAGAGACCCAGTACTTC. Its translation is CASSLAERGAQETQYF.

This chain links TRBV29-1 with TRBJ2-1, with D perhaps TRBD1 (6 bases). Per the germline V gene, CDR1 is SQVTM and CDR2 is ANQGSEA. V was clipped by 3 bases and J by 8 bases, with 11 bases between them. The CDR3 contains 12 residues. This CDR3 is CSVDWGRDEQFF. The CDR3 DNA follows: TGCAGCGTTGATTGGGGGCGCGATGAGCAGTTCTTC.

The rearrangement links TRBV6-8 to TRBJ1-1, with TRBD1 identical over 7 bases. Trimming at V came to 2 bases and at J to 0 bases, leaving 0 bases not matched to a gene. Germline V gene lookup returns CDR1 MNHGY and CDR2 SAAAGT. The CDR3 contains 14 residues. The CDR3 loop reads CASSYQGVNTEAFF. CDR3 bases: TGTGCCAGCAGTTACCAGGGGGTGAACACTGAAGCTTTCTTT.

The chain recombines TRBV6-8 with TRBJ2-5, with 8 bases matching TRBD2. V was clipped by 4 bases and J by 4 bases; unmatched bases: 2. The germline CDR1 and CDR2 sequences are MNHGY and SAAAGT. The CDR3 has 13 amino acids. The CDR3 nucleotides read TGTGCCAGCAGTTCCGGACTAGCAGAGACCCAGTACTTC. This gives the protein CASSSGLAETQYF.

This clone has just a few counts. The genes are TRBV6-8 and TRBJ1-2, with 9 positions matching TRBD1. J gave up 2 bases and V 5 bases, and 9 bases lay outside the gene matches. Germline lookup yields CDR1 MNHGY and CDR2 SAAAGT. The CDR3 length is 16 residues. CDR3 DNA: TGTGCCAGCAGTGGCGGGACAGGGCGATTCAACTATGGCTACACCTTC. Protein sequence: CASSGGTGRFNYGYTF.

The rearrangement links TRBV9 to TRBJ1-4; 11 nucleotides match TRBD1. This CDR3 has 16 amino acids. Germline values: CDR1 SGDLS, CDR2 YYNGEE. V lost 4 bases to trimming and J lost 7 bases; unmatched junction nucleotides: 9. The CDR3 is CASSTGQGVDGEKLFF. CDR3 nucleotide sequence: TGTGCCAGCAGCACGGGACAGGGGGTAGATGGTGAAAAACTGTTTTTT.

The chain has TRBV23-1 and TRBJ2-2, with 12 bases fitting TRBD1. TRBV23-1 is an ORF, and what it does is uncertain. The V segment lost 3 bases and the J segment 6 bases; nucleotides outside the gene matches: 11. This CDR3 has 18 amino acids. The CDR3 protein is CASSHLFRDRGPPGELFF. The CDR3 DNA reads TGCGCCAGCAGTCACCTCTTCCGGGACAGGGGGCCACCCGGGGAGCTGTTTTTT.